The clone carrying this TCR beta chain appeared a single time. TCRdb re-analysed the 5' RACE reads in MiXCR, keeping a single row per CDR3 protein. The sample has approximately 100,000 distinct CDR3 sequences, 15% to 20% seen once. The V gene end was trimmed by 5 bases and the J gene end by 2 bases; junction bases not matched to a gene: 10. The CDR3 runs 15 residues. CDR1 and CDR2 (germline): DFQATT, SNEGSKA (reference sequence). This sample was taken from a study of spatial heterogeneity in lung cancer. Time point of the sample: blood at routine non-recurrence follow-up after resection. Sequenced material: PBMCs, taken at follow-up. The chain has TRBV20-1 and TRBJ2-7, with 9 bases aligning to TRBD1. This clonotype was sampled from a male donor with early-stage non-small cell lung cancer. The CDR3 loop is CSAGSPGTGTYEQYF. Written as DNA, the CDR3 is TGCAGTGCTGGAAGCCCCGGGACAGGGACCTACGAGCAGTACTTC.